This entry describes one T cell receptor beta chain. The sample comes from a study of post-analysis software for immune sequencing data. TCR beta libraries were prepared from cDNA with unique molecular identifiers. TCRdb reanalysed the PCR reads using MiXCR and keeps one entry per CDR3 protein. The table shows about 540,000 distinct CDR3 sequences, with around a third occurring only once. This clonotype was sampled from a girl aged 2 to 17 with multiple sclerosis. Sequencing was done on a sample of blood.

CDR3 coding DNA: TGTGCCAGCAGCTCCAGTTATGGGGCCAACGTCCTGACTTTC. Its translation: CASSSSYGANVLTF. This chain uses TRBV7-3 with TRBJ2-6; D ambiguous. Germline loops: CDR1 SGHTA, CDR2 FQGTGA. There are 14 residues in the CDR3. Trimming removed 4 bases from V and 3 bases from J, with 7 bases in between.